The rows below give T cell receptor beta chains drawn from one sample of a study of blood T cell repertoires in COVID-19. Only in-frame clones appear in the TCRdb table, and some are missing; sequencing was by immunoSEQ multiplex PCR. Of some 97,000 clones listed, around 81% are singletons. Sequencing input: peripheral blood. The receptors were sampled from a man in his fifties or sixties with active or convalescent COVID-19. Both conserved end residues are part of each CDR3. D genes are given only for firm matches. Size values are once, few and many counts, or a class for expanded clones, and some rows have none.

>TRBV7-9|NA|TRBJ2-3|TRBD1
CASSLEAGRGTDTQYF
TGTGCCAGCAGCTTAGAGGCTGGCAGGGGGACAGATACGCAGTATTTT
>TRBV12-5|NA|TRBJ2-7|NA
CASGLVLGSNEQYF
TGTGCTAGTGGTTTGGTCCTTGGGAGTAACGAGCAGTACTTC
>TRBV27|NA|TRBJ1-6|NA
CASSPTGISYNSPLHF
TGTGCCAGCAGTCCTACAGGGATATCCTATAATTCACCCCTCCACTTT
>TRBV7-6|NA|TRBJ1-1|NA
CASSLGRENTEAFF
TGTGCCAGCAGCTTAGGGAGGGAGAACACTGAAGCTTTCTTT
>TRBV7-8|once|TRBJ2-1|NA
CASSLAQGRLGLGYNEQFF
TGTGCCAGCAGCTTAGCTCAGGGGAGACTGGGGCTGGGTTACAATGAGCAGTTCTTC
>TRBV5-5|once|TRBJ2-3|NA
CASSLRQTYTDTQYF
TGTGCCAGCAGCTTAAGACAGACTTACACAGATACGCAGTATTTT
>TRBV6-6|NA|TRBJ2-3|NA
CASSTGIFTDTQYF
TGTGCCAGCAGTACAGGGATATTCACAGATACGCAGTATTTT
>TRBV7-2|NA|TRBJ2-5|TRBD2
CASSLAPRGLAQETQYF
TGTGCCAGCAGCTTAGCGCCCCGGGGACTAGCACAGGAGACCCAGTACTTC
>TRBV19|NA|TRBJ1-2|TRBD1
CASSTRQGAGYGYTF
TGTGCCAGTAGTACCCGACAGGGGGCAGGGTATGGCTACACCTTC
>TRBV7-9|NA|TRBJ1-2|NA
CASSGEGYGYTF
TGTGCCAGCAGCGGCGAGGGCTATGGCTACACCTTC
>TRBV7-9|NA|TRBJ1-3|NA
CASSPSDGLNTIYF
TGTGCCAGCAGCCCTTCCGACGGGTTGAACACCATATATTTT
>TRBV5-4|NA|TRBJ1-1|NA
CASSLGDGTEAFF
TGTGCCAGCAGCCTAGGGGATGGCACTGAAGCTTTCTTT
>TRBV2|NA|TRBJ1-5|TRBD1
CASRPRTGSSNQPQHF
TGTGCCAGCAGGCCGCGGACAGGGTCGAGCAATCAGCCCCAGCATTTT
>TRBV19|once|TRBJ2-7|TRBD2
CASRGGGDEQYF
TGTGCCAGTAGGGGCGGGGGTGACGAGCAGTACTTC
>TRBV30|NA|TRBJ2-5|NA
CASQGRETQYF
TGTGCCTCACAGGGTCGAGAGACCCAGTACTTC
>TRBV5-6|NA|TRBJ2-7|TRBD2
CASSLESGTSRSYEQYF
TGTGCCAGCAGCCTGGAATCCGGGACTAGCAGATCCTACGAGCAGTACTTC
>TRBV19|NA|TRBJ2-1|TRBD2
CASSIGLAGVDEQFF
TGTGCCAGTAGTATTGGACTAGCGGGAGTTGATGAGCAGTTCTTC
>TRBV7-9|NA|TRBJ1-5|NA
CASSLGASNQPQHF
TGTGCCAGCAGCTTAGGCGCGAGCAATCAGCCCCAGCATTTT
>TRBV7-3|NA|TRBJ1-1|NA
CASSLLVGAEAFF
TGTGCCAGCAGCTTATTGGTAGGGGCTGAAGCTTTCTTT
>TRBV5-1|once|TRBJ2-2|NA
CASSLLPGNTGELFF
TGCGCCAGCAGCTTGTTACCCGGGAACACCGGGGAGCTGTTTTTT
>TRBV3-1/TRBV3-2|NA|TRBJ1-1|TRBD1
CASSQPGQGTEAFF
TGTGCCAGCAGCCAGCCGGGACAGGGCACTGAAGCTTTCTTT
>TRBV9|once|TRBJ2-5|NA
CASSGRDYQETQYF
TGTGCCAGCAGCGGACGGGACTACCAAGAGACCCAGTACTTC
>TRBV24-1|NA|TRBJ2-5|NA
CATSEGAKETQYF
TGTGCCACCAGTGAGGGGGCAAAAGAGACCCAGTACTTC
>TRBV27|NA|TRBJ1-1|TRBD1
CASSPIAGQETEAFF
TGTGCCAGCAGTCCTATTGCGGGACAGGAGACTGAAGCTTTCTTT
>TRBV11-1|NA|TRBJ1-1|TRBD1
CASSLALMGTGGANTEAFF
TGTGCCAGCAGCTTAGCGCTAATGGGGACAGGGGGCGCGAACACTGAAGCTTTCTTT